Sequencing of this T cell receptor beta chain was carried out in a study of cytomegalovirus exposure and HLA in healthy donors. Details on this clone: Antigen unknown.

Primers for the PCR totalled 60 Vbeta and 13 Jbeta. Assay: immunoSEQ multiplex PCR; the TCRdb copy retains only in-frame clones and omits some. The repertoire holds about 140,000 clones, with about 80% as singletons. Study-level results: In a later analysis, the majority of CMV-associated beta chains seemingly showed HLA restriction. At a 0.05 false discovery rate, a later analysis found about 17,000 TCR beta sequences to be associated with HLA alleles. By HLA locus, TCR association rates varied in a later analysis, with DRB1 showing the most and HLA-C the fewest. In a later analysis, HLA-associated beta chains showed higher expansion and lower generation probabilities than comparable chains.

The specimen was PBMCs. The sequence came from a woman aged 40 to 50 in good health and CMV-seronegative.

DNA for the CDR3: TGTGCCAGCGGGGAACAGGGATACGAGCAGTACTTC. Its protein product is CASGEQGYEQYF. The J gene is TRBJ2-7, the V gene TRBV6-1; TRBD1 might be the D (6 bases). CDR3 size: 12 residues. Between the trimmed V and J ends, which lost 8 bases and 4 bases, there was a span of 12 bases. Germline V CDR1 and CDR2: MNHNS, SASEGT.